This T cell receptor beta chain was captured by sequencing in a study of blood T cells in healthy people across ages. Whole-study findings and limits: More naive CD4+ cells and higher diversity were found in long-lived than in aged donors. Unknown donor CMV status possibly confounded expanded clonotype changes.

For the second PCR, which ran for roughly 6 to 12 cycles, a sample-barcoded 5' primer and a J-beta primer mix were used. Each cDNA molecule was tagged by a template-switch adaptor that had 12 random nucleotides. TCRdb recomputed calls from the 5' RACE reads with MiXCR, one row per CDR3 protein. The sample carries 920,000 or so distinct CDR3 sequences, around 43% recorded once. About this clonotype itself: What it recognizes is unknown.

Germline CDR1 reads SGHTA; CDR2 reads FQGNSA. With 4 bases removed from V and 3 bases from J, the gap between germline ends came to 13 bases. This CDR3 contains 15 residues. V and J are TRBV7-2 and TRBJ2-1; D call uncertain. The receptor's source is a woman aged 60-70 years in good health. Sequencing used blood. CDR3 in DNA: TGTGCCAGCAGCTCCGAGGCCAGGCTCTACAATGAGCAGTTCTTC. This sequence encodes CASSSEARLYNEQFF.